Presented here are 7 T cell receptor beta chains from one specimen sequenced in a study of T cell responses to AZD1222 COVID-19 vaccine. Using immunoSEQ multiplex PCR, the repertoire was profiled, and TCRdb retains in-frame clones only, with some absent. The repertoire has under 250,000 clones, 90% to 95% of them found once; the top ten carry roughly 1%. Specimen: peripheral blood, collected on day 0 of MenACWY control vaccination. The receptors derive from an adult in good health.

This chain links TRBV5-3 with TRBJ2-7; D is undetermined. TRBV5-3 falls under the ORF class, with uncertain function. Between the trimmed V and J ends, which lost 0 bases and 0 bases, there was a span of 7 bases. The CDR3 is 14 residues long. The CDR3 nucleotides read TGTGCCAGAAGCTTGGGCAGGAGCTCCTACGAGCAGTACTTC. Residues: CARSLGRSSYEQYF.

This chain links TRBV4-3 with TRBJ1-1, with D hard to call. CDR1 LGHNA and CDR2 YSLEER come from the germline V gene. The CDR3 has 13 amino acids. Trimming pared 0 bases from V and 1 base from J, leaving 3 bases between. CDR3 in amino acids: CASSQEENTEAFF. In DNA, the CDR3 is TGCGCCAGCAGCCAAGAGGAGAACACTGAAGCTTTCTTT.

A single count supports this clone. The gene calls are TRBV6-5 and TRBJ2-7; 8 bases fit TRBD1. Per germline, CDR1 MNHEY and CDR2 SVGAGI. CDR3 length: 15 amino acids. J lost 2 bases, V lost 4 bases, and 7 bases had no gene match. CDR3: CASSSPRTGPYEQYF. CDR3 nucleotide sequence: TGTGCCAGCAGTTCCCCACGGACAGGGCCCTACGAGCAGTACTTC.

The CDR3 sequence is CASSLDRGQDIQYF. CDR3 sequence (DNA): TGTGCCAGCTCCCTCGACAGGGGGCAAGACATTCAGTACTTC. The chain uses TRBV18 and TRBJ2-4; 10 bases are a match to TRBD1. V trimming: 6 bases; J trimming: 8 bases; junction bases outside the gene matches: 7. Germline CDR1 and CDR2: KGHSH and LQKENI. The CDR3 runs 14 residues.

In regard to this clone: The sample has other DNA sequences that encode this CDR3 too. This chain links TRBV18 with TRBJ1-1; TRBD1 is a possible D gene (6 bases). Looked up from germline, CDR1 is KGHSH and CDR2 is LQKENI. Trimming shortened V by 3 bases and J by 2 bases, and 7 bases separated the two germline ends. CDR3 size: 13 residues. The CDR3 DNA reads TGTGCCAGCTCACCGGACAGCAACACTGAAGCTTTCTTT. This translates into CASSPDSNTEAFF.

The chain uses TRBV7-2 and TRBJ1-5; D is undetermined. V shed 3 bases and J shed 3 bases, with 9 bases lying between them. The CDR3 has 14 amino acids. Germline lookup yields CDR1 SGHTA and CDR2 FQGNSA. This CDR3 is CASSFQIPNQPQHF. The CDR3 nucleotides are TGTGCCAGCAGCTTCCAAATTCCCAATCAGCCCCAGCATTTT.

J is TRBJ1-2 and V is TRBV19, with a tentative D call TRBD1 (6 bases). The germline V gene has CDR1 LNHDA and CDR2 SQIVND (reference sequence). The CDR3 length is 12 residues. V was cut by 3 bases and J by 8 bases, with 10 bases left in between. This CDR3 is CASSIRGWGYTF. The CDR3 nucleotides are TGTGCCAGTAGTATCAGGGGTTGGGGCTACACCTTC.